The clone carrying this TCR beta chain was seen at least ten times. The antigen is not known. This sample stems from a study of Graves' ophthalmopathy and Graves' hyperthyroidism. The CDR3 spans 13 residues. Germline V lookup: CDR1 MDHEN, CDR2 SYDVKM. The V gene lost 5 bases and the J gene lost 8 bases, with 15 bases spanning the gap. Transcripts of RNA were the source for amplifying TCR beta CDR3 regions. The workflow started with a first-round RT-PCR run with HTBI primers and then moved on to a second-round multiplex PCR. TCRdb used MiXCR to reprocess the multiplex PCR reads, holding one entry per CDR3 protein. The profile shows about 480,000 distinct CDR3 sequences, approximately 15% of them singletons. Study-level results: In blood, most expanded thyroid clonotypes above 0.001 frequency were also detected.

V is TRBV28 and J is TRBJ1-1; D remains unclear. This receptor was identified in a woman aged 25-40 years with Graves' ophthalmopathy. What was sequenced was blood. This CDR3 is CASSPHMTSEAFF. Here the CDR3 DNA reads TGTGCCAGCAGTCCGCATATGACATCCGAAGCTTTCTTT.